This T cell receptor (beta chain) was obtained from a study of blood T cell repertoires in COVID-19. Overall study: Donors in Cohort 3 counted as recovered after two negative PCRs, clearance, or symptom resolution.

Study processing details: Estimation of nucleated cell counts relied on the amplification of reference gene primers. Libraries were prepared by immunoSEQ multiplex PCR; TCRdb keeps only in-frame clonotypes and omits some of them. V and J calls and clone size are those listed in that table; D and trimming were worked out from the DNA. The repertoire holds more than 120,000 clones, with approximately 84% as singletons. The TCR comes from a man aged 50 or older in a cohort exposed to, infected with or recovered from COVID-19 (not recorded which). The sequenced sample consisted of PBMCs or T cells enriched from blood (not recorded which).

The CDR3 DNA reads TGTGCCTCCCAAGTGAGGGCTTCGGACTATGGCTACACCTTC. This sequence encodes CASQVRASDYGYTF. The chain joins TRBV13 to TRBJ1-2; no clear D. The V gene lost 11 bases and the J gene lost 3 bases, with 19 bases spanning the gap. The CDR3 has 14 residues. From germline, CDR1 is PRHDT and CDR2 FYEKMQ (reference sequence).